The 11 T cell receptor beta chains in this list originate from one sample, sequenced in a study of T cells in Graves' hyperthyroidism and ophthalmopathy (dated by TCRdb to between 2018 and 2021). Library construction relied on multiplex PCR. Sequencing was carried out with an Illumina HiSeq 2000. The TCR beta CDR3 regions were amplified from RNA transcripts. A first-round RT-PCR of the TCR CDR3 used the HTBI primer set with the Qiagen OneStep RT-PCR kit. Through fastp at Q25 and MiXCR, TCRdb rebuilt clones from the public reads, retaining in-frame beta chains. Rows are unified per CDR3 protein, each entry keeping the most common DNA and genes. The sample contains around 760,000 distinct CDR3 sequences, 35% of them found a single time. The ten largest clones add up to around 30% of the sample. Sequences were obtained from blood. Receptors were obtained from a woman in her thirties or forties with Graves' hyperthyroidism.

This clonotype was seen only a few times. The chain recombines TRBV20-1 with TRBJ1-4; 8 bases map to TRBD1. Germline CDR1 is DFQATT and CDR2 is SNEGSKA (reference sequence). Trimming took 5 bases from V and 6 from J; bases not matched to a gene: 11. This CDR3 has 15 residues. Here the CDR3 DNA reads TGCAGTGCTCCTCCCCTGACAGGGGTGGATGAAAAACTGTTTTTT. Its protein is CSAPPLTGVDEKLFF.

This chain joins TRBV19 and TRBJ1-2; D not resolved. From germline, CDR1 is LNHDA and CDR2 SQIVND (reference sequence). The CDR3 loop spans 15 amino acids. V shed 6 bases and J shed 4 bases, with 18 bases lying between them. The CDR3: CASSPGAGMSYGYTF. The CDR3, as DNA: TGTGCCAGTAGCCCGGGTGCGGGGATGAGCTATGGCTACACCTTC.

The sample holds a few counts of this clonotype. The chain is built from TRBV11-2 and TRBJ2-5; D is perhaps TRBD1 (5 bases). V was shortened by 3 bases and J by 2 bases, with 10 bases between the two germline ends. Germline CDR1 reads SGHAT; CDR2 reads FQNNGV. The CDR3 runs to 14 residues. DNA for the CDR3: TGTGCCAGCAGCTTTCCGGACAAACAAGAGACCCAGTACTTC. Protein: CASSFPDKQETQYF.

V and J are TRBV20-1 and TRBJ1-2; D perhaps matches TRBD1 (5 bases). Germline V gives CDR1 DFQATT, CDR2 SNEGSKA (reference sequence). This CDR3 has 12 residues. Trimming took off 4 bases at V and 4 bases at J, with 10 bases between the two ends. CDR3 DNA sequence: TGCAGTGCTACCGGGGGGGGCTATGGCTACACCTTC. It specifies CSATGGGYGYTF.

The rearrangement uses TRBV13 and TRBJ2-7; 8 bases are a match to TRBD2. Germline CDR1 reads PRHDT; CDR2 reads FYEKMQ (reference sequence). This CDR3 is 14 amino acids long. J was trimmed by 7 bases and V by 4 bases; bases with no gene match: 9. CDR3 amino acids: CASSSSGGPSEQYF. In nucleotides, the CDR3 is TGTGCCAGCAGCTCTTCGGGGGGGCCCAGTGAGCAGTACTTC. Supplemented by reference TRBV13 and TRBJ2-7, the full variable domain reads AAGVIQSPRHLIKEKRETATLKCYPIPRHDTVYWYQQGPGQDPQFLISFYEKMQSDKGSIPDRFSAQQFSDYHSELNMSSLELGDSALYFCASSSSGGPSEQYFGPGTRLTVT.

This clonotype was seen once. A much bigger clone sits one base away, suggesting this may be a read error. The rearrangement joins TRBV20-1 to TRBJ1-4, with D uncertain. The CDR3 has 12 amino acids. Germline-derived CDR1 and CDR2 are DFQATT and SNEGSKA (reference sequence). Trimming removed 8 bases at V and 5 bases at J, with 12 bases between. The CDR3 is CSQAGSNEKLFF. The CDR3 DNA follows: TGCAGTCAAGCAGGATCGAATGAAAAACTGTTTTTT.

This clonotype was observed many times. The chain uses TRBV19 and TRBJ1-3, with 12 positions matching TRBD1. CDR3 length: 14 residues. V trimming: 10 bases; J trimming: 3 bases; junction bases outside the gene matches: 4. Per germline, CDR1 LNHDA and CDR2 SQIVND (reference sequence). The CDR3 sequence: CATWDRGLGNTIYF. CDR3 in DNA: TGTGCCACCTGGGACAGGGGGCTTGGAAACACCATATATTTT.

This clonotype was seen ten or more times. This chain connects TRBV12-3 or TRBV12-4 to TRBJ2-7, with 11 bases identical to TRBD2. V trimming: 5 bases; J trimming: 2 bases; junction bases outside the gene matches: 8. The CDR3 extends over 16 amino acids. The DNA of the CDR3 is TGTGCCAGCAGTCCTTCGGGACTAGCGGCAACCTACGAGCAGTACTTC. Translating gives CASSPSGLAATYEQYF.

This clonotype was seen a few times. This chain links TRBV19 with TRBJ1-5; D ambiguous. Per germline, CDR1 LNHDA and CDR2 SQIVND (reference sequence). This CDR3 contains 12 residues. The ends were cut back, 3 bases at V and 5 bases at J, with 5 bases in the middle. DNA for the CDR3: TGTGCCAGTAGTATCGGGGATCAGCCCCAGCATTTT. It encodes CASSIGDQPQHF.

As concerns this clonotype: The missing conserved phenylalanine or tryptophan at the end of this CDR3 makes a read error likely. The chain links TRBV6-6 to TRBJ2-7; TRBD2 agrees at 8 bases. The CDR3 spans 15 residues. The trim removed 2 bases at V and 1 base at J, leaving 4 bases unmatched. Germline V gene lookup returns CDR1 MNHNY and CDR2 SVGAGI (reference sequence). The DNA of the CDR3 is TGTGCCAGCAGTTACCCGATAGCGGGATCCTACGAGCAGTACCTC. Translated: CASSYPIAGSYEQYL.

The chain employs TRBV5-1 and TRBJ2-7; 9 bases agree with TRBD2. Trimming cost V 4 bases and J 5 bases; bases outside gene matches: 10. The CDR3 runs 15 residues. Germline CDR1 SGHRS, CDR2 YFSETQ. DNA for the CDR3: TGCGCCAGCAGCACCCCGGGACTAGCTCCCCACGAGCAGTACTTC. This gives the protein CASSTPGLAPHEQYF.